This TCR beta chain was identified in a study of shared clonotypes between healthy human individuals. In the study overall: Researchers drew samples from a couple of women and a few men aged 18 to 49. Every donor yielded three CD4 naive, three CD4 memory, two CD8 naive and one CD8 memory plate. General study findings and limits: Limitation of the genetic and exposure-history diversity represented came from the few donors. Larger estimated richness was generally seen in naive subsets than in memory subsets.

Note on this clone: What it recognizes is unknown. The identical CDR3 is also encoded by other nucleotide sequences in the sample.

Clones were read by immunoSEQ multiplex PCR, and TCRdb kept only the in-frame ones, dropping some. The data contain 760,000 or so clones, around 96% of them singletons. Looked up from germline, CDR1 is MNHEY and CDR2 is SVGAGI. Deletions cut 2 bases from V and 8 bases from J, with 3 bases between. The CDR3 totals 11 residues. CD45RO-negative cells were positively selected for CCR7, leaving out terminally differentiated effector memory CD45RA+ cells. V gene TRBV6-5 combines with J gene TRBJ1-4; D not certain. The clonotype was recovered from a man aged 25-45 years in good health. Sequencing was done on a sample of naive CD8+ T cells sorted from blood. In DNA, the CDR3 is TGTGCCAGCAGTTACGGAGAAAAACTGTTTTTT. It is translated as CASSYGEKLFF.